The clone carrying this T cell receptor (beta chain) was recorded once. This sample is drawn from a study of shared clonotypes between healthy human individuals. Sequencing used immunoSEQ multiplex PCR; TCRdb keeps in-frame clones, though not all of them. Among some 2.1 million clones listed, roughly 96% were seen once. V lost 5 bases to trimming and J lost 2 bases, with 7 bases between them. Germline CDR1 reads SGHTA; CDR2 reads FQGNSA. The length of the CDR3 is 13 residues. Sequencing was performed on naive CD4+ T cells sorted from blood. Specified subset: CD45RA+ positively selected. The J gene is TRBJ2-1, the V gene TRBV7-2; D gene uncertain. The origin of this receptor is a young man in good health. The CDR3 DNA sequence: TGTGCCAGCAGCCATCCCCCCTACAATGAGCAGTTCTTC. It translates to CASSHPPYNEQFF.